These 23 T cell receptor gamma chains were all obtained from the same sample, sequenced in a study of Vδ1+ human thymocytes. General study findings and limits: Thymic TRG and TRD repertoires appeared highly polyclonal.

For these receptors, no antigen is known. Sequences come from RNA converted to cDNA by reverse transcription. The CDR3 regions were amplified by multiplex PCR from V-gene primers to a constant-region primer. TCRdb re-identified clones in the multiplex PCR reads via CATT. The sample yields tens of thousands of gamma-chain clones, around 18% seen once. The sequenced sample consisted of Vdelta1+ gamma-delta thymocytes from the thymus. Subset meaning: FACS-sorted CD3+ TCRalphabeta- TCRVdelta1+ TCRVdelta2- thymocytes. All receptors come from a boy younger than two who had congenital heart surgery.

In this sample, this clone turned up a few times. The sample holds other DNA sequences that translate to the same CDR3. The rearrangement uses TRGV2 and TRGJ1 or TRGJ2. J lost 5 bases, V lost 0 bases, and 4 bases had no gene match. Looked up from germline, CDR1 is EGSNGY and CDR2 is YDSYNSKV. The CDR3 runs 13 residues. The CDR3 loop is CATWDGRHYKKLF. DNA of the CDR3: TGTGCCACCTGGGACGGGCGTCATTATAAGAAACTCTTT.

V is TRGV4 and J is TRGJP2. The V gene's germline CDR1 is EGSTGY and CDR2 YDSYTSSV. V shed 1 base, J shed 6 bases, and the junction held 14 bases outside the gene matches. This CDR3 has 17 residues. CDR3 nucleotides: TGTGCCACCTGGGATGGATCAGACCCCAGAGGTGATTGGATCAAGACGTTT. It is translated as CATWDGSDPRGDWIKTF.

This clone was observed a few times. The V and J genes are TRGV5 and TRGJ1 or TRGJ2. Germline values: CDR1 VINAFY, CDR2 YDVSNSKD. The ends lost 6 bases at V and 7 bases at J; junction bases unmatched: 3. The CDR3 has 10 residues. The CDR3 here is CATWPYKKLF. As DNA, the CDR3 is TGTGCCACCTGGCCATATAAGAAACTCTTT.

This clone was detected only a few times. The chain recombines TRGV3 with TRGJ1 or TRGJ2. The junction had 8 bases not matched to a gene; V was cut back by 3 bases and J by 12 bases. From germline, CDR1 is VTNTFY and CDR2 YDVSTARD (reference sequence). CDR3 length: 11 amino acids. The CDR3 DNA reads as TGTGCCACCTGGGACGGTCGACGGAAACTCTTT. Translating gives CATWDGRRKLF.

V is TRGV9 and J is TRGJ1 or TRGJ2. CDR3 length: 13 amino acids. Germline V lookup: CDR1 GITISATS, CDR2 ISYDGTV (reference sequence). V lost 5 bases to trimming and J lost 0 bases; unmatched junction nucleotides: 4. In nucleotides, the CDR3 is TGTGCCTTGTGGGGGACGAATTATTATAAGAAACTCTTT. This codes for CALWGTNYYKKLF.

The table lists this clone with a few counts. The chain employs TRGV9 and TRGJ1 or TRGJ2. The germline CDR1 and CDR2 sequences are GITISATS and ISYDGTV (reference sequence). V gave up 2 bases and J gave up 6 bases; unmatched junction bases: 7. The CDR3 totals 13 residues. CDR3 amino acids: CALWEALSYKKLF. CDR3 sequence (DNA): TGTGCCTTGTGGGAGGCCCTGTCTTATAAGAAACTCTTT.

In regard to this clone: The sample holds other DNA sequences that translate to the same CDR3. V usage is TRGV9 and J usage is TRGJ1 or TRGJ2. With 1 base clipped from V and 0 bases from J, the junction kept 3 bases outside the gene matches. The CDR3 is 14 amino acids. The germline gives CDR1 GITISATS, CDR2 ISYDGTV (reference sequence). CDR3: CALWEVVNYYKKLF. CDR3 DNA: TGTGCCTTGTGGGAGGTTGTGAATTATTATAAGAAACTCTTT.

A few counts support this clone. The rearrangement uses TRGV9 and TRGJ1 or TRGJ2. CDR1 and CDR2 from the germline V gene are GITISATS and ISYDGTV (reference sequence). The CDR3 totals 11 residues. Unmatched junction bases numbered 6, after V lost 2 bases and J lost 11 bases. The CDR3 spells CALWEDHEKLF. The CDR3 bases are TGTGCCTTGTGGGAGGACCACGAGAAACTCTTT.

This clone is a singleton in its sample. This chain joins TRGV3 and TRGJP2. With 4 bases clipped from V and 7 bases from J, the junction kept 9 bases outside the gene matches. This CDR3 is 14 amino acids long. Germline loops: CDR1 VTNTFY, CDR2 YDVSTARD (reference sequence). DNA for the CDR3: TGTGCCACCTGGGATGTTGGTCTTGATTGGATCAAGACGTTT. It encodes CATWDVGLDWIKTF.

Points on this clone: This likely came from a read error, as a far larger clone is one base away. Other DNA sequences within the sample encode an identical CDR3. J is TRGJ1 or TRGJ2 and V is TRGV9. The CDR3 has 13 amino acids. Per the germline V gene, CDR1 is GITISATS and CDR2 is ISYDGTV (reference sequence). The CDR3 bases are TGTGCCTTGTGGGAGGTGCATTACTATAAGAAACTCTTT. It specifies CALWEVHYYKKLF.

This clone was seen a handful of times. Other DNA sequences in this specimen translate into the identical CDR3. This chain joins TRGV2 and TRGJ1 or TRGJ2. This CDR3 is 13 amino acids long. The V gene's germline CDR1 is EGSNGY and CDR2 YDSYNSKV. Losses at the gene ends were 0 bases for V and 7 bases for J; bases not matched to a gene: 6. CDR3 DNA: TGTGCCACCTGGGACGGGCTCGGATATAAGAAACTCTTT. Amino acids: CATWDGLGYKKLF.

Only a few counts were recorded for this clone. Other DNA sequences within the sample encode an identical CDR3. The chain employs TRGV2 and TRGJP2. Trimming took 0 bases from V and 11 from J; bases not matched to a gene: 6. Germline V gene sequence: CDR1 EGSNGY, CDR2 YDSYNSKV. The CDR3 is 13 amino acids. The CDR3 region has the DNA TGTGCCACCTGGGACGGGCCGGGGTGGATCAAGACGTTT. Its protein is CATWDGPGWIKTF.

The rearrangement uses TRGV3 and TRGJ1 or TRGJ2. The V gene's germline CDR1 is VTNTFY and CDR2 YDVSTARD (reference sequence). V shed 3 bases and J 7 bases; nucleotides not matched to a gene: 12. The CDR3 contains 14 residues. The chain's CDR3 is CATWDPPFWYKKLF. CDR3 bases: TGTGCCACCTGGGACCCCCCCTTTTGGTATAAGAAACTCTTT.

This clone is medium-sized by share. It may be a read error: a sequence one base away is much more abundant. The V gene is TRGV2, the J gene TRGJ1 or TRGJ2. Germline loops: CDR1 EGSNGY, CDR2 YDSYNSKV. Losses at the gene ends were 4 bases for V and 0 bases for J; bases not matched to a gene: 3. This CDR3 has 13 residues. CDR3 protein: CATWEGNYYKKLF. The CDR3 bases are TGTGCCACCTGGGAGGGGAATTATTATAAGAAACTCTTT.

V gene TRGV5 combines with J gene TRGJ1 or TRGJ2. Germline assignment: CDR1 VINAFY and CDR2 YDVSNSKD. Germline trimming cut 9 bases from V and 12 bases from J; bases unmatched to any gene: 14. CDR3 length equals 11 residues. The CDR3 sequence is CATQLLRGKLF. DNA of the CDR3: TGTGCCACCCAACTTCTTAGGGGGAAACTCTTT.

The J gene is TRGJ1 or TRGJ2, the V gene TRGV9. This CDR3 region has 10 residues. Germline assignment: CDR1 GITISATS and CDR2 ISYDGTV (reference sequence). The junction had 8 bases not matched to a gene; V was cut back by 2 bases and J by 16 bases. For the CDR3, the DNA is TGTGCCTTGTGGGAGGGTAACATTCTCTTT. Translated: CALWEGNILF.

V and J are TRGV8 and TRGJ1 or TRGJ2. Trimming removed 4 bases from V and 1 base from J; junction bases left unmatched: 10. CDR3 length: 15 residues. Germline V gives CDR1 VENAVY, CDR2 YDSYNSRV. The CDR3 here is CATWDRLQNYYKKLF. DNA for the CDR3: TGTGCCACCTGGGACAGGCTCCAAAATTATTATAAGAAACTCTTT.

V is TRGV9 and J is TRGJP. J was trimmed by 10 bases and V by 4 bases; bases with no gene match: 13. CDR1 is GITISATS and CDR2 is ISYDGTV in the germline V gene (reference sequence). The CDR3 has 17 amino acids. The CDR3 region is CALWDNRSLLGKKIKVF. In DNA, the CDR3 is TGTGCCTTGTGGGATAATCGGTCCCTCTTGGGCAAAAAAATCAAGGTATTT.

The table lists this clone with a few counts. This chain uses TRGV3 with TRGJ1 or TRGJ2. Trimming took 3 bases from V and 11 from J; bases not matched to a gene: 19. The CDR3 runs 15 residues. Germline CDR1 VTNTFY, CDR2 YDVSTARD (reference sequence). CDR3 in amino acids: CATWDCRAPNSEKLF. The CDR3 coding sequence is TGTGCCACCTGGGACTGCCGCGCCCCGAATTCGGAGAAACTCTTT.

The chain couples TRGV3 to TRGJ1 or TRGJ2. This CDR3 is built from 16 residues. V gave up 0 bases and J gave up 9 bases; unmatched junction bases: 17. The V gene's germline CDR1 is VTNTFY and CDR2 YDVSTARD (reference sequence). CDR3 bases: TGTGCCACCTGGGACAGGCAAAGTGACTATATTCCTAAGAAACTCTTT. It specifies CATWDRQSDYIPKKLF.

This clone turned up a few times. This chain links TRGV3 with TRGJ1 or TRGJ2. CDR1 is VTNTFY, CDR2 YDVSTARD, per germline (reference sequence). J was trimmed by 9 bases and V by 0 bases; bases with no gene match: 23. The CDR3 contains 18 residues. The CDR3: CATWDRPWGSQPNRKKLF. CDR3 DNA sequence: TGTGCCACCTGGGACAGGCCGTGGGGGTCCCAACCCAATCGTAAGAAACTCTTT.

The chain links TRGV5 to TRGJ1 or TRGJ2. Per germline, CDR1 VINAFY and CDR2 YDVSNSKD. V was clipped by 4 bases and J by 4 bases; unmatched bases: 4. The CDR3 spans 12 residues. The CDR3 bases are TGTGCCACCTGGGAGGAATATTATAAGAAACTCTTT. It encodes CATWEEYYKKLF.

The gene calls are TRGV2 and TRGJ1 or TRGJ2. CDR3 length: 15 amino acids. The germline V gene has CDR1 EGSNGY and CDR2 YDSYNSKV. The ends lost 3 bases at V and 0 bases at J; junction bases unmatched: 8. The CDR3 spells CATWDHAANYYKKLF. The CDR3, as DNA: TGTGCCACCTGGGACCACGCCGCGAATTATTATAAGAAACTCTTT.